The source of this TCR beta chain is a study of cytomegalovirus exposure and HLA in healthy donors (dated by TCRdb to about 2017). Regarding the study in general: According to an earlier analysis of a few hundred of the donors, about 170 million T cells yielded roughly 110 million unique TCR beta sequences and about 300 Gb of sequence data. An early release that covered some 640 HLA-typed donors contained about 300 gigabases of sequencing data and tens of millions of unique TCR sequences. Of the 398 genotyped donors, around 81% fell in the genetic ancestry cluster associated with self-reported Caucasian donors. The study was designed to test whether signatures of past pathogen exposure could be identified by cataloging public T cell receptors. The study used immunosequencing to profile the T cell repertoires of approximately 640 subjects and linked those repertoires to cytomegalovirus serostatus. In addition to the first cohort of 666 subjects, a separate validation cohort of 130 or so different subjects was used. High-throughput TCR immunosequencing, statistical association of individual TCRs with disease status, and machine learning were combined to predict cytomegalovirus infection status. To study patterns of TCR occurrence, a later analysis re-analyzed previously published TCR beta repertoires from 550 to 800 donors and added high-resolution HLA genotyping. In the later analysis, no new phenotypic data were used to find candidate immune exposures; instead, reliance was placed on TCR beta sequences and their occurrence across donors. An earlier analysis of nearly 600 of the donors applied high-throughput TCR beta sequencing to assess whether each TCR beta V gene segment acted as functional or pseudogenic. Alongside the repertoire data, information on donor age, sex, ethnicity and CMV serostatus was compiled. Genome-wide SNP genotypes for about three fifths of the roughly 700 donors were used in a later genetic analysis, which treated that subset as a discovery cohort. All discovery cohort repertoires had been generated on a single sequencing platform. HLA typing covered class I and class II loci at four-digit resolution. The number of donors typed differed by locus, with about 629-630 for A, B, C, DRB1 and DQB1, 522 for DQA1, 600 to 610 for DPA1, and some 470 for DPB1. Because of strong linkage in the cohort, five DR-DQ haplotypes were treated as single units for association and clustering. Among around 400 genotyped donors of the cohort, an average of around 240,000 unique TCR beta nucleotide sequences was sequenced per donor, of which about 18% were non-productive.

In total, 630 or so healthy bone marrow donors made up the cohort. At the time of sampling, all cohort members were nominally healthy, though unrecorded immune exposures were likely present. The donor was CMV seronegative and belonged to the group of 352 seronegative cohort members. A peripheral blood sample was provided by each donor, and peripheral blood mononuclear cells were used for TCR beta sequencing. The Qiagen DNeasy Blood Extraction Kit was used to extract genomic DNA from the blood cell samples. Preparation of the library involved the immunoSEQ multiplex PCR assay. For the multiplex PCR, a mixture combining 60 forward primers for TCR Vbeta segments and 13 reverse primers for TCR Jbeta segments was used. Amplification of the CDR3 region of rearranged TCR beta genes was performed with a multiplex PCR assay on genomic DNA. The Illumina HiSeq System was used to sequence the amplified TCR beta libraries as 87-base-pair reads. As for the original processing: A later analysis counted approximately 84 million unique TCR beta chains across the 666 repertoires, and 10 million to 12 million of these chains were shared by at least two donors. To remove PCR and sequencing errors, raw reads were error-corrected and collapsed into unique sequences using a nearest-neighbor algorithm that merged closely related sequences. CDR3 sequences were aligned to IMGT reference sequences to assign V, D and J gene segments. For a sequence to be retained, a match of at least six nucleotides was required to both a V gene segment and a J gene segment. Rearrangements were classified as productive when the CDR3 lacked stop codons and remained in frame with V and J, and all other rearrangements were classified as non-productive. CDR3 was defined according to IMGT convention as the region running from the second conserved V-encoded cysteine to the conserved J-encoded phenylalanine. The earlier analysis of a few hundred of the donors excluded any sequence lacking an unambiguous match to a single V gene segment. In an earlier analysis of approximately 550 of the donors, V segments were called functional above 56.7% productive rearrangements and were called segregating when the between-donor standard deviation exceeded 5%. A statistical classification framework was built to diagnose cytomegalovirus status from the catalog of TCR beta chain sequences. A later analysis assigned V and J genes by comparing TCR nucleotide sequences with IMGT/GENE-DB human TR gene sequences. In a later analysis, CDR3 sequences and most-parsimonious VDJ recombination scenarios were assigned using the TCRdist pipeline. A later analysis defined each TCR beta chain by its CDR3 amino acid sequence plus V-gene family, and excluded reads lacking a unique V-gene family. In a later analysis, around 600 highly shared, low-generation-probability nucleotide sequences were removed to address suspected cross-contamination and a sequencing artifact. In a later analysis, a clonal expansion index was calculated for each public chain from normalized within-repertoire ranks of inferred template counts. In a later analysis, generation probabilities were computed using a VDJ recombination model fitted to out-of-frame rearrangements, and the results were checked against IGoR. In a later analysis, TCR-TCR, TCR-HLA and TCR-CMV co-occurrence was scored with hypergeometric tests, and a repertoire-size bias correction was applied to TCR pairs. False discovery rates were estimated in a later analysis by permuting HLA or CMV assignments 20 times. In a later analysis, co-occurring TCRs were grouped using DBSCAN, with TCRdist sequence similarity added in when clustering inside HLA-allele-positive subsets. Repertoires with fewer than 30,000 or more than 120,000 public chains, plus five repertoires with anomalous nucleotide sharing, were excluded from co-occurrence clustering. TCRdb obtained this table from immuneACCESS and retained in-frame rearrangements with V and J assigned. These tables miss some clones; where compared with another copy, unresolved V genes account for less than half of the shortfall, and the remainder is unexplained. The DNA was the basis for D and trimming; V, J and clone size are from that table. Recorded for this sample are roughly 120,000 clones; approximately 78% of them occurred a single time. About 1.8% of the sample rests with the top ten.

Deletion took 0 bases off V and 6 bases off J, with a span of 12 bases between the germline ends. From a lookup of the germline V gene, CDR1 and CDR2 are MGHRA and YSYEKL. The CDR3 runs 15 amino acids, cysteine and phenylalanine included. Just the 45-base CDR3 DNA is kept, in frame starting at base 1. About this clone itself: Its antigen is still unknown. No base-level quality is on record; no much larger clone is a single base apart.

Paper-wide results and their limitations: A group of highly shared sequence variants was considered likely to be a technical artifact of the sequencing pipeline. Presence/absence analyses assumed roughly uniform sequencing depth across donors, an assumption that may not hold. In a later analysis, around 17,000 TCR beta sequences were associated with specific HLA alleles at a false discovery rate of 0.05. CMV serostatus was the only immune exposure information available for the cohort. According to the authors, the approach could potentially be generalized to other disease states and immunological phenotypes. A further reported finding was that TCR beta sequences accurately predicted the HLA-A and HLA-B alleles for most subjects in the first cohort. In vitro tests confirmed that a few of the cytomegalovirus-associated TCR beta chains recognize cytomegalovirus antigens. While some public TCRs were present in many individuals, most TCR sequences turned up only very rarely across donors. In a later analysis, the rate of TCR association differed among HLA loci, with DRB1 alleles having the most associated TCRs and HLA-C alleles having the fewest. Over 15 rarely observed V segments, including chromosome 9 orphons, were excluded from the earlier analysis of about 600 of the donors because counts were too low. Correlated functional status among segregating V segments might reflect linkage disequilibrium, but an unknown experimental factor could not be ruled out. Some IMGT-functional V segments, including TRBV6-2 and TRBV6-3, could not be distinguished by the 87-base-pair reads and were therefore excluded. This cohort had only TCR beta chains sequenced, and the lack of alpha or paired-chain data limited which features could be detected. An earlier analysis of some 590 of the donors showed that most TCR beta V segments appeared in productive rearrangements either about 87% or about 30% of the time, which broadly matched IMGT annotations. In a later analysis, several top co-occurrence clusters were reported to appear linked to parvovirus B19, influenza, CMV and Epstein-Barr virus. In the study, 150 to 200 TCR beta chains were listed as associated with cytomegalovirus. Compared with equally common non-associated chains, HLA-associated TCR beta chains in a later analysis were more clonally expanded and had lower generation probabilities. A later genetic analysis associated a missense DCLRE1C variant with V-gene and J-gene trimming of TCR beta chains, and an independent cohort replicated the association. Because some donors lacked HLA typing at each locus, the association tests relied only on the typed subset. In both the original and validation cohorts, the classifier was reported to diagnose cytomegalovirus status with high specificity and sensitivity. Compared with the 666-donor mean, donors in an Asian-associated ancestry cluster had fewer N-insertions in productive TCRs, according to a later genetic analysis. When HLA alleles, especially DR and DQ, strongly co-occurred, attributing TCR associations to individual alleles was difficult. According to a later analysis, most CMV-associated TCR beta chains appeared to be HLA-restricted, and the HLA associations seemed to be driven largely by CMV exposure.

Recombination joined TRBV4-1 with TRBJ1-5, with no D gene named confidently. The sequencing input was PBMCs. The TCR originated in a man aged 40-49 years in good health and CMV-seronegative. The CDR3 region: CASSQEGFGGQPQHF. The DNA is TGCGCCAGCAGCCAAGAGGGTTTCGGCGGTCAGCCCCAGCATTTT.